The next 30 T cell receptor beta chains were all read from a single sample in a study of T cells in Graves' hyperthyroidism and ophthalmopathy. Researchers took RNA transcripts and amplified the TCR beta CDR3 regions from them. HTBI primers were the set used in a first-round RT-PCR of the TCR CDR3. A single record per CDR3 protein comes from TCRdb applying MiXCR to the multiplex PCR reads. The data show approximately 300,000 distinct CDR3 sequences, approximately 16% seen once. The source material was blood. These receptors were taken from a man younger than 45 with Graves' hyperthyroidism.

The table lists this clonotype with a few counts. This chain links TRBV7-9 with TRBJ2-5; no clear D. This CDR3 has 14 amino acids. Trimming pared 3 bases from V and 1 base from J, leaving 9 bases between. Germline values: CDR1 SEHNR, CDR2 FQNEAQ (reference sequence). The CDR3 DNA is TGTGCCAGCAGCTTTGGGGATCGCCAAGAGACCCAGTACTTC. It encodes CASSFGDRQETQYF.

This clonotype was detected many times. The CDR3 nucleotides are TGTGCCAGCAGTCTCTTTATGGGCCCCACAGATACGCAGTATTTT. Encoded protein: CASSLFMGPTDTQYF. The chain couples TRBV12-3 or TRBV12-4 to TRBJ2-3, with D unresolved. Trimming shortened V by 5 bases and J by 2 bases, and 14 bases separated the two germline ends. The CDR3 has 15 amino acids.

The J gene is TRBJ1-6, the V gene TRBV20-1; tentative D call: TRBD1 (5 bases). Trimming pared 6 bases from V and 9 bases from J, leaving 24 bases between. From germline, CDR1 is DFQATT and CDR2 SNEGSKA (reference sequence). The CDR3 length is 16 residues. This chain's CDR3 is CSATHPGTLRVSPLHF. Written as DNA, the CDR3 is TGCAGTGCCACCCATCCCGGGACTCTACGGGTTTCACCCCTCCACTTT.

The genes are TRBV7-9 and TRBJ1-2, with a tentative D call TRBD1 (5 bases). CDR3 size: 13 residues. V dropped 1 base and J dropped 8 bases, with 11 bases sitting between them. Looked up from germline, CDR1 is SEHNR and CDR2 is FQNEAQ (reference sequence). As DNA, the CDR3 is TGTGCCAGCAGCTTAGGAGCCCAGGGAGGCTACACCTTC. Translated, it gives CASSLGAQGGYTF.

J is TRBJ1-4 and V is TRBV18; D unclear. Germline lookup yields CDR1 KGHSH and CDR2 LQKENI. V lost 2 bases and J 8 bases, leaving 9 bases between the germline ends. The CDR3 is made up of 13 amino acids. DNA of the CDR3: TGTGCCAGCTCACCAGGGATTGGGGAAAAACTGTTTTTT. Its translation is CASSPGIGEKLFF. Together with reference TRBV18 and TRBJ1-4, the CDR3 gives the full variable domain: NAGVMQNPRHLVRRRGQEARLRCSPMKGHSHVYWYRQLPEEGLKFMVYLQKENIIDESGMPKERFSAEFPKEGPSILRIQQVVRGDSAAYFCASSPGIGEKLFFGSGTQLSVL.

Points on this clonotype: Possible read error: a much larger clone is one base away. The chain has TRBV2 and TRBJ1-1; D unresolved. The CDR3 loop spans 14 amino acids. CDR1 is SNHLY, CDR2 FYNNEI, per germline. V was shortened by 6 bases and J by 1 base, with 12 bases between the two germline ends. CDR3 coding DNA: TGTGCCAGCAGGGGGATGACGGGGAACACTGAAGCTTTCTTT. This sequence encodes CASRGMTGNTEAFF.

The table lists this clonotype with a few counts. The chain employs TRBV5-1 and TRBJ2-7, with 12 bases fitting TRBD2. CDR1 SGHRS and CDR2 YFSETQ come from the germline V gene. This CDR3 is built from 16 residues. V shed 3 bases, J shed 5 bases, and the junction held 9 bases outside the gene matches. The CDR3 protein is CASSSQGTSGWNEQYF. DNA for the CDR3: TGCGCCAGCAGCTCTCAGGGGACTAGCGGGTGGAACGAGCAGTACTTC.

In this sample, this clonotype turned up many times. This chain connects TRBV6-1 to TRBJ2-7, with TRBD1 matching over 7 bases. Germline V CDR1 and CDR2: MNHNS, SASEGT. The CDR3 runs to 14 residues. The ends lost 7 bases at V and 1 base at J; junction bases unmatched: 7. CDR3 DNA: TGTGCCAGCACCAGGGGGACGGTGTCCTACGAGCAGTACTTC. It yields the protein CASTRGTVSYEQYF.

This clonotype was recorded many times. The V and J genes are TRBV13 and TRBJ2-3; 14 bases align to TRBD2. CDR1 is PRHDT, CDR2 FYEKMQ, per germline (reference sequence). The V gene end was trimmed by 5 bases and the J gene end by 2 bases; junction bases not matched to a gene: 15. This CDR3 has 20 amino acids. As DNA, the CDR3 is TGTGCCAGCAGCCATACACCGGGACTAGCGGGAGATGAGGACACAGATACGCAGTATTTT. This encodes CASSHTPGLAGDEDTDTQYF.

This clonotype was recorded a few times. The chain joins TRBV6-1 to TRBJ1-2; 11 bases fit TRBD1. CDR3 length: 15 residues. CDR1 MNHNS and CDR2 SASEGT come from the germline V gene. J was trimmed by 8 bases and V by 6 bases; bases with no gene match: 11. CDR3 bases: TGTGCCAGCAGGGAGGGGACAGGGGGAATGTTCGGCTACACCTTC. It translates to CASREGTGGMFGYTF.

This clonotype was found a few times. The V and J genes are TRBV20-1 and TRBJ2-7, with TRBD2 matching over 8 bases. The CDR3 runs 13 residues. Per germline, CDR1 DFQATT and CDR2 SNEGSKA (reference sequence). With V trimmed by 8 bases and J by 0 bases, 6 bases remained unmatched. Here the CDR3 DNA reads TGCAGTCCAAATAGCGGGGTCTCCTACGAGCAGTACTTC. Its protein product is CSPNSGVSYEQYF.

This clonotype was recorded many times. The chain has TRBV3-1 and TRBJ2-2; tentatively, D is TRBD1 (5 bases). With 4 bases removed from V and 5 bases from J, the gap between germline ends came to 14 bases. CDR1 is LGHDT, CDR2 YNNKEL, per germline (reference sequence). The CDR3 covers 15 residues. CDR3: CASSRGYSRTGELFF. The CDR3 bases are TGTGCCAGCAGCCGGGGCTATAGTCGGACCGGGGAGCTGTTTTTT.

This clonotype has at least ten counts. Mismatch with germline at one junction end may stem from a read error. This chain links TRBV2 with TRBJ2-7; D is ambiguous. The germline V gene has CDR1 SNHLY and CDR2 FYNNEI. The CDR3 length is 16 residues. CDR3 in amino acids: CASSGTQIRSGYEQYF. The CDR3 coding sequence is TGTGCCAGTAGTGGTACTCAGATCCGGAGTGGCTACGAGCAGTACTTC.

This clonotype was observed a few times. The chain has TRBV19 and TRBJ2-3; TRBD1 is a possible D gene (6 bases). Trimming took off 3 bases at V and 0 bases at J, with 10 bases between the two ends. The length of the CDR3 is 15 residues. From germline, CDR1 is LNHDA and CDR2 SQIVND (reference sequence). The CDR3 DNA reads TGTGCCAGTAGTATTCCAAGGGGGAGCACAGATACGCAGTATTTT. Residues: CASSIPRGSTDTQYF. Supplemented by reference TRBV19 and TRBJ2-3, the full variable domain reads DGGITQSPKYLFRKEGQNVTLSCEQNLNHDAMYWYRQDPGQGLRLIYYSQIVNDFQKGDIAEGYSVSREKKESFPLTVTSAQKNPTAFYLCASSIPRGSTDTQYFGPGTRLTVL.

This clonotype was counted ten times or more. V gene TRBV5-1 combines with J gene TRBJ1-2; D is undetermined. Germline V gene sequence: CDR1 SGHRS, CDR2 YFSETQ. This CDR3 spans 14 amino acids. V was cut by 0 bases and J by 7 bases, with 13 bases left in between. CDR3 bases: TGCGCCAGCAGCTTGGACGCCGGAGGTGGTGGCTACACCTTC. Translating it yields CASSLDAGGGGYTF.

This clonotype was seen ten or more times. The chain links TRBV5-1 to TRBJ1-2; 7 bases are shared with TRBD1. With V trimmed by 0 bases and J by 7 bases, 6 bases remained unmatched. Per germline, CDR1 SGHRS and CDR2 YFSETQ. CDR3 length equals 14 residues. CDR3 nucleotide sequence: TGCGCCAGCAGCTTGGCCGGGACAGATATTGGCTACACCTTC. Translated: CASSLAGTDIGYTF. The variable domain in full, completed from reference TRBV5-1 and TRBJ1-2, reads KAGVTQTPRYLIKTRGQQVTLSCSPISGHRSVSWYQQTPGQGLQFLFEYFSETQRNKGNFPGRFSGRQFSNSRSEMNVSTLELGDSALYLCASSLAGTDIGYTFGSGTRLTVV.

This clonotype was picked up many times. The V gene is TRBV7-8, the J gene TRBJ1-5; the match to TRBD1 covers 7 bases. The germline gives CDR1 SGHVS, CDR2 FQNEAQ. The CDR3 spans 16 residues. Trimming took 3 bases from V and 0 from J; bases not matched to a gene: 5. The CDR3 DNA sequence: TGTGCCAGCAGCTTCGGGACAGCTTATAGCAATCAGCCCCAGCATTTT. This translates into CASSFGTAYSNQPQHF.

In DNA, the CDR3 is TGTGCCAGCAGCCAGAGGACAGGGGAAAGGTCAGCGGAGACCCAGTACTTC. Its translation: CASSQRTGERSAETQYF. This rearrangement joins TRBV3-1 to TRBJ2-5; 9 bases fit TRBD1. CDR3 length: 17 amino acids. Trimming cost V 3 bases and J 5 bases; bases outside gene matches: 13. Germline-derived CDR1 and CDR2 are LGHDT and YNNKEL (reference sequence).

The chain links TRBV5-6 to TRBJ2-3, with 10 bases lining up with TRBD2. Germline CDR1 reads SGHDT; CDR2 reads YYEEEE. The CDR3 is 18 residues long. Trimming removed 0 bases from V and 4 bases from J; junction bases left unmatched: 11. The CDR3 protein is CASSLGAVGSGGPDTQYF. The CDR3 DNA reads as TGTGCCAGCAGCTTGGGAGCGGTGGGTAGCGGGGGGCCAGATACGCAGTATTTT.

CDR3 in amino acids: CASRFVPRHTDTQYF. CDR3 DNA: TGCGCCAGCAGATTCGTTCCGAGGCACACAGATACGCAGTATTTT. This chain uses TRBV5-1 with TRBJ2-3; no firm D call. Germline CDR1 reads SGHRS; CDR2 reads YFSETQ. The CDR3 totals 15 residues. The V end was cut by 5 bases, the J end by 2 bases, with 15 bases between.

With respect to this clonotype: A read error may be the cause here, since a much bigger clone is one base away. The chain carries TRBV27 and TRBJ2-1; 8 positions agree with TRBD2. CDR1 and CDR2 from the germline V gene are MNHEY and SMNVEV (reference sequence). This CDR3 has 14 residues. CDR3 loop: CAGSLAGLGNEQFF. The CDR3 DNA reads TGTGCCGGCAGTTTAGCGGGGCTAGGCAATGAGCAGTTCTTC.

The chain has TRBV20-1 and TRBJ1-5; D possibly corresponds to TRBD1 (5 bases). Looked up from germline, CDR1 is DFQATT and CDR2 is SNEGSKA (reference sequence). CDR3 length equals 13 residues. V was clipped by 5 bases and J by 7 bases, with 15 bases between them. CDR3 residues: CSAGAGIRQPQHF. CDR3 DNA: TGCAGTGCTGGGGCGGGTATTCGGCAGCCCCAGCATTTT.

Ten or more counts support this clonotype. This sequence joins TRBV6-2 or TRBV6-3 and TRBJ2-1; 10 nucleotides agree with TRBD2. The germline gives CDR1 MNHEY, CDR2 SVGEGT. The CDR3 sequence is 14 residues long. With 4 bases clipped from V and 6 bases from J, the junction kept 3 bases outside the gene matches. The DNA of the CDR3 is TGTGCCAGCAGTTTGGGACTAGCGTCCAATGAGCAGTTCTTC. Protein product: CASSLGLASNEQFF.

This clonotype was seen at least ten times. The chain links TRBV20-1 to TRBJ1-5; D gene ambiguous. The V end lost 3 bases, the J end lost 2 bases, and 11 bases lay between the germline ends. The germline gives CDR1 DFQATT, CDR2 SNEGSKA (reference sequence). This CDR3 is 14 amino acids long. As DNA, the CDR3 is TGCAGTGCTAGTCGGAGGGTGGGCAATCAGCCCCAGCATTTT. This translates into CSASRRVGNQPQHF.

This clonotype was detected ten times or more. The rearrangement joins TRBV7-3 to TRBJ2-5, with 7 bases fitting TRBD1. In germline, CDR1 is SGHTA, CDR2 FQGTGA. The CDR3 length is 16 residues. The junction had 11 bases not matched to a gene; V was cut back by 2 bases and J by 5 bases. In nucleotides, the CDR3 is TGTGCCAGCAGCTTACTGGCTGTAGGGGGCGCGGAGACCCAGTACTTC. It is translated as CASSLLAVGGAETQYF.

This chain uses TRBV12-3 or TRBV12-4 with TRBJ2-4, with a weak D call TRBD1 (7 bases). The CDR3 totals 18 residues. Trimming pared 0 bases from V and 6 bases from J, leaving 21 bases between. CDR3 DNA sequence: TGTGCCAGCAGTTTAGCTCGGGGCACCAGGGGGGTGCGAAACATTCAGTACTTC. This encodes CASSLARGTRGVRNIQYF.

This clonotype was detected many times. In DNA form, the CDR3 reads TGTGCCAGCAGGGAAGCCTGGAGGGGCGGGACTAGGCGGGGGAATAGAGAGCAGTTCTTC. It codes for CASREAWRGGTRRGNREQFF. This sequence joins TRBV28 and TRBJ2-1; 8 bases fit TRBD2. V was clipped by 6 bases and J by 10 bases; unmatched bases: 29. Germline CDR1 MDHEN, CDR2 SYDVKM. This CDR3 is built from 20 residues.

This clonotype was recorded at least ten times. The V and J genes are TRBV28 and TRBJ1-2; the D gene is possibly TRBD1 (6 bases). The germline V gene has CDR1 MDHEN and CDR2 SYDVKM. V was shortened by 1 base and J by 4 bases, with 10 bases between the two germline ends. This CDR3 region has 14 residues. CDR3 in DNA: TGTGCCAGCAGTTTATCGGACAGCACCTATGGCTACACCTTC. Translated: CASSLSDSTYGYTF.

This clonotype was seen at least ten times. The V call is TRBV13, the J call TRBJ2-1; 7 bases map to TRBD2. The trim removed 6 bases at V and 0 bases at J, leaving 8 bases unmatched. Per the germline V gene, CDR1 is PRHDT and CDR2 is FYEKMQ (reference sequence). This CDR3 has 16 amino acids. The CDR3 nucleotides are TGTGCCAGCAGACGGAGCGGGACGAGCTCCTACAATGAGCAGTTCTTC. Its translation: CASRRSGTSSYNEQFF.

Details on this clonotype: A read error may explain this, as a much larger clone is one base away. This chain connects TRBV30 to TRBJ2-3; tentatively, D is TRBD1 (6 bases). From germline, CDR1 is GTSNPN and CDR2 SVGIG (reference sequence). The CDR3 sequence is 14 residues long. As DNA, the CDR3 is TGTGTCTGGAGTGCCAGGGGTTACACAGATACGCAGTATTTT. Translation gives CVWSARGYTDTQYF.